The clone carrying this T cell receptor (beta chain) was seen a few times. Each CDR3 protein gets one entry after TCRdb re-called the RT-PCR reads with MiXCR. There are 650,000 to 800,000 distinct CDR3 sequences in the sample; 11% to 15% occur only once, and 3.6% lies in the top ten. Germline V lookup: CDR1 SGHTA, CDR2 FQGNSA. The V gene end was trimmed by 3 bases and the J gene end by 4 bases; junction bases not matched to a gene: 5. CDR3 length equals 15 residues. Sequencing was performed on memory CD4+ T cells from blood. This receptor was taken from a female donor in good health, serving as a healthy control. The chain uses TRBV7-2 and TRBJ2-3, with 9 bases that match TRBD2. This CDR3 reads CASSLGLAFSDTQYF. Written as DNA, the CDR3 is TGTGCCAGCAGCTTGGGACTAGCATTCTCAGATACGCAGTATTTT.